Listed below are T cell receptor beta chains from one sample, sequenced in a study of T cells in Graves' hyperthyroidism and ophthalmopathy. Via MiXCR, TCRdb re-called the multiplex PCR reads, giving one row per CDR3 protein. The sample lists some 570,000 distinct CDR3 sequences, roughly a sixth occurring once. Sample: blood. The receptors come from a woman between 18 and 29 years old with Graves' ophthalmopathy. Both conserved end residues are part of each CDR3. Fields, in order: clone size, V gene, D gene, J gene, CDR3 protein, CDR3 DNA. D genes are given only for firm matches. Some rows have no size entry. The others give once, few or many, or a class for an expanded clone.

-	TRBV29-1	TRBD2	TRBJ2-1	CSGVGLAGAFSSYNEQFF	TGCAGCGGGGTAGGACTAGCGGGTGCCTTTAGCTCCTACAATGAGCAGTTCTTC
many	TRBV2	-	TRBJ1-2	CARRDGYGYTF	TGTGCCAGACGGGACGGTTATGGCTACACCTTC
few	TRBV14	TRBD2	TRBJ2-1	CASSHLAGVPSNEQFF	TGTGCCAGCAGCCACCTAGCGGGGGTTCCCTCCAATGAGCAGTTCTTC
many	TRBV5-5	TRBD1	TRBJ2-2	CASSVGQPYGELFF	TGTGCCAGCAGCGTGGGACAGCCGTACGGGGAGCTGTTTTTT
-	TRBV4-1	-	TRBJ2-3	CASSQVPHSTDTQYF	TGCGCCAGCAGCCAAGTCCCACATAGCACAGATACGCAGTATTTT
many	TRBV7-2	-	TRBJ1-3	CASSLLRISGNTIYF	TGTGCCAGCAGCTTATTAAGGATTTCTGGAAACACCATATATTTT
few	TRBV6-1	TRBD1	TRBJ2-1	CASTDRVRGNEQFF	TGTGCCAGCACCGACAGGGTTAGGGGCAATGAGCAGTTCTTC
few	TRBV19	TRBD1	TRBJ1-6	CASSDEGAGHNSPLHF	TGTGCCAGTAGTGACGAGGGGGCAGGACATAATTCACCCCTCCACTTT
many	TRBV2	-	TRBJ2-7	CASRATYEQYF	TGTGCCAGCAGGGCCACCTACGAGCAGTACTTC
many	TRBV7-9	TRBD2	TRBJ2-7	CASSLARTSGSSYEQYF	TGTGCCAGCAGCTTAGCGAGGACTAGCGGTAGTTCCTACGAGCAGTACTTC